The 10 T cell receptor beta chains in this list originate from one sample, sequenced in a study of T cells expressing NK-cell markers. TCRdb re-called the 5' RACE reads and gives one entry per CDR3 protein, without DNA. The record lists more than 400,000 distinct CDR3 sequences, of which the ten most abundant hold roughly 8%. The sequencing sample was made of blood T cells: a sorted CD56 or NKG2C T cell subset, CD4+ or CD8+ T cells, or bulk PBMC T cells (not recorded which). The source is a woman between 18 and 70 years old in good health.

This sequence joins TRBV20-1 and TRBJ2-5; TCRdb gives TRBD2 as the D gene, but with no DNA this cannot be confirmed. Germline CDR1 and CDR2: DFQATT and SNEGSKA (reference sequence). The CDR3 totals 14 residues. The CDR3 here is CSARGGGSEETQYF.

CDR3 sequence reads: CASSKDDRVIETQYF. This rearrangement joins TRBV5-1 to TRBJ2-5; checking the TCRdb D call of TRBD1 is not possible without DNA. This CDR3 region has 15 residues. Germline V gives CDR1 SGHRS, CDR2 YFSETQ.

The gene calls are TRBV20-1 and TRBJ2-7; checking the TCRdb D call of TRBD2 is not possible without DNA. The germline gives CDR1 DFQATT, CDR2 SNEGSKA (reference sequence). CDR3 length: 15 residues. This CDR3 is CSASWGTSGTREQYF.

This sequence joins TRBV24-1 and TRBJ2-1; checking the TCRdb D call of TRBD2 is not possible without DNA. The CDR3 sequence is 17 residues long. The germline V gene encodes CDR1 KGHDR and CDR2 SFDVKD. CDR3: CATSMSGRALSYNEQFF.

This chain links TRBV7-9 with TRBJ2-3; TCRdb proposes TRBD1, but this gene call is untestable without DNA. The CDR3 consists of 17 residues. From germline, CDR1 is SEHNR and CDR2 FQNEAQ (reference sequence). The CDR3 loop reads CASSLVSRRGNTDTQYF.

The rearrangement uses TRBV5-1 and TRBJ2-7. Germline V gives CDR1 SGHRS, CDR2 YFSETQ. CDR3 size: 13 residues. This CDR3 is CASRLSDNYEQYF.

The genes are TRBV4-3 and TRBJ2-3; with no DNA, the TCRdb D assignment of TRBD1 cannot be verified. The CDR3 is 16 amino acids. In germline, CDR1 is LGHNA, CDR2 YSLEER. The CDR3 sequence: CASSPEAPGSTDTQYF.

The V gene is TRBV29-1, the J gene TRBJ1-2; TCRdb's D gene call, TRBD1, goes unchecked for lack of DNA. The germline V gene has CDR1 SQVTM and CDR2 ANQGSEA. The length of the CDR3 is 14 residues. CDR3 sequence reads: CSVEFLGGNYGYTF.

This chain uses TRBV20-1 with TRBJ2-1. From germline, CDR1 is DFQATT and CDR2 SNEGSKA (reference sequence). The CDR3 covers 14 residues. The CDR3 protein is CSARTRSSYNEQFF.

The chain links TRBV24-1 to TRBJ2-1; TCRdb gives TRBD2 as the D gene, but with no DNA this cannot be confirmed. There are 16 residues in the CDR3. Germline V gene data show CDR1 as KGHDR and CDR2 as SFDVKD. The CDR3 loop is CATSDPTSGKGNEQFF.